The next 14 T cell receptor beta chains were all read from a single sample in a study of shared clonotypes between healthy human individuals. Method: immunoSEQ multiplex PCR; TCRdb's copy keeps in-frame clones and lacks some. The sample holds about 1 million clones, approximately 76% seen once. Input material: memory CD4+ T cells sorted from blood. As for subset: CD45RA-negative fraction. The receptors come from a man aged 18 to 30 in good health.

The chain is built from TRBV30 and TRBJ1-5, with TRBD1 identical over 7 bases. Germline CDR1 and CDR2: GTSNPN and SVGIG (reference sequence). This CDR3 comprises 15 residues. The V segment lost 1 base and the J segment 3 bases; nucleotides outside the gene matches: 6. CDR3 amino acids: CAWSGSRGDNQPQHF. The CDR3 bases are TGTGCCTGGAGTGGGTCCAGGGGGGACAATCAGCCCCAGCATTTT.

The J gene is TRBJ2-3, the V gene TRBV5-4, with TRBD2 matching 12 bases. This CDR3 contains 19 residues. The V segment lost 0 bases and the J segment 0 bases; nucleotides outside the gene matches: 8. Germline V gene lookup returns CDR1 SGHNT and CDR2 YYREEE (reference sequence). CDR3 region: CASSLDPSGGAVSTDTQYF. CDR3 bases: TGTGCCAGCAGCTTGGATCCTAGCGGGGGGGCCGTTAGCACAGATACGCAGTATTTT.

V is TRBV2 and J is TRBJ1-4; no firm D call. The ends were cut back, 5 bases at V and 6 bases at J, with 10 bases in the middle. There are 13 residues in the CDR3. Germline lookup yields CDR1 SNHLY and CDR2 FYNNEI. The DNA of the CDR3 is TGTGCCAGCAGTCGGGGTAGGGATGAAAAACTGTTTTTT. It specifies CASSRGRDEKLFF.

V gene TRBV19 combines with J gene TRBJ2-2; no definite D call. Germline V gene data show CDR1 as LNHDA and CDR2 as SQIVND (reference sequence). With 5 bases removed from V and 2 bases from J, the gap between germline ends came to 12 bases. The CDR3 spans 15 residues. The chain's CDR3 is CASSLGRFNTGELFF. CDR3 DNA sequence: TGTGCCAGTAGTCTCGGCAGGTTTAACACCGGGGAGCTGTTTTTT.

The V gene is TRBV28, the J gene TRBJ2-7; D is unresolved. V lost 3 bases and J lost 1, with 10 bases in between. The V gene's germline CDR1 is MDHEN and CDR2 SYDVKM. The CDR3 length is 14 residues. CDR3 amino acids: CASSFLTGSYEQYF. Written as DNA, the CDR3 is TGTGCCAGCAGTTTCCTTACTGGGTCCTACGAGCAGTACTTC.

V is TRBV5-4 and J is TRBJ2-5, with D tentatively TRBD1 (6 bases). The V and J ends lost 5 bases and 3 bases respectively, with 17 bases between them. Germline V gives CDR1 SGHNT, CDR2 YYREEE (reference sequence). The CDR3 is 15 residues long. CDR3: CASRGRDKREETQYF. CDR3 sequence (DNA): TGTGCCAGCAGGGGCCGGGACAAAAGGGAAGAGACCCAGTACTTC. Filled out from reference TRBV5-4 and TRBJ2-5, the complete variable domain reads ETGVTQSPTHLIKTRGQQVTLRCSSQSGHNTVSWYQQALGQGPQFIFQYYREEENGRGNFPPRFSGLQFPNYSSELNVNALELDDSALYLCASRGRDKREETQYFGPGTRLLVL.

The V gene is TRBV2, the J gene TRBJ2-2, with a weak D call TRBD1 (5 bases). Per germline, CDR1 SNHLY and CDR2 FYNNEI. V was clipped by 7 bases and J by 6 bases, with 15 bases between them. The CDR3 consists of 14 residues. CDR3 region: CASKAGFPPGELFF. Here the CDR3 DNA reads TGTGCCAGCAAGGCAGGGTTCCCCCCCGGGGAGCTGTTTTTT.

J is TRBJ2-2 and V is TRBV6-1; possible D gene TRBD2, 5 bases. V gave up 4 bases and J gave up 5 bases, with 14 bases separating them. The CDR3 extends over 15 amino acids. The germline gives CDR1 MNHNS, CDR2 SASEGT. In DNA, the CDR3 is TGTGCCAGCAGTGGAAGAGTAGGAGGAACCGGGGAGCTGTTTTTT. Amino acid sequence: CASSGRVGGTGELFF.

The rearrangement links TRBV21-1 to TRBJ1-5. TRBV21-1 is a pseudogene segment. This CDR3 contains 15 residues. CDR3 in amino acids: CASSKSGGSNQPQHF. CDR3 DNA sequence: TGTGCCAGCAGCAAGAGTGGGGGGTCCAATCAGCCCCAGCATTTT.

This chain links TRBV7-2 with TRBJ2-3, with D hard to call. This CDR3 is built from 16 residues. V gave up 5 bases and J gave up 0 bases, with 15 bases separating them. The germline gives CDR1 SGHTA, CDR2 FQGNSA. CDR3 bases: TGTGCCAGCAGCCCTAGGACCGCTCAGAGCACAGATACGCAGTATTTT. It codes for CASSPRTAQSTDTQYF. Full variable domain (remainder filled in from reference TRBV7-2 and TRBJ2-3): GAGVSQSPSNKVTEKGKDVELRCDPISGHTALYWYRQSLGQGLEFLIYFQGNSAPDKSGLPSDRFSAERTGGSVSTLTIQRTQQEDSAVYLCASSPRTAQSTDTQYFGPGTRLTVL.

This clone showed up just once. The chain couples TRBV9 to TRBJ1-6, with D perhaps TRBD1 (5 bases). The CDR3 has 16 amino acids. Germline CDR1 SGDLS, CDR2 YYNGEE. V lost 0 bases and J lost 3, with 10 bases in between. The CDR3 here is CASSVAQDLYNSPLHF. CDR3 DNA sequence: TGTGCCAGCAGCGTAGCACAGGATCTCTATAATTCACCCCTCCACTTT.

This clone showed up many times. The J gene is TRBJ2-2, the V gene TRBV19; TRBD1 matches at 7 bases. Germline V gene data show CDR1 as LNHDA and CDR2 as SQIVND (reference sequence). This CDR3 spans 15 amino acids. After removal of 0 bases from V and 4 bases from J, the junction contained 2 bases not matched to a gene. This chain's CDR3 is CASSIEAGGTGELFF. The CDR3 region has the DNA TGTGCCAGTAGTATAGAGGCAGGGGGCACCGGGGAGCTGTTTTTT.

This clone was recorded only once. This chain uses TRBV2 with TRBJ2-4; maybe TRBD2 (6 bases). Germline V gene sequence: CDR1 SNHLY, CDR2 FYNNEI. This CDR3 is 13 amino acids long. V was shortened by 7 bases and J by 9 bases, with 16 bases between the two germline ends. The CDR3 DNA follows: TGTGCCAGCATCGGGGGTACCCAGGGCATTCAGTACTTC. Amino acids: CASIGGTQGIQYF. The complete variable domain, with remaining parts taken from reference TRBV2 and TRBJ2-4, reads EPEVTQTPSHQVTQMGQEVILRCVPISNHLYFYWYRQILGQKVEFLVSFYNNEISEKSEIFDDQFSVERPDGSNFTLKIRSTKLEDSAMYFCASIGGTQGIQYFGAGTRLSVL.

The CDR3 DNA reads as TGTGCCAGCAGCCGGAGGACAGGGGACGAGACCCAGTACTTC. It specifies CASSRRTGDETQYF. V usage is TRBV5-4 and J usage is TRBJ2-5; 9 bases match TRBD1. V trimming: 4 bases; J trimming: 5 bases; junction bases outside the gene matches: 6. Germline values: CDR1 SGHNT, CDR2 YYREEE (reference sequence). This CDR3 contains 14 residues.